This T cell receptor beta chain was identified in a study of shared clonotypes between healthy human individuals. V was pared by 0 bases and J by 3 bases, with 11 bases between. This CDR3 spans 14 amino acids. Germline values: CDR1 GTSNPN, CDR2 SVGIG (reference sequence). General study results and limits: Owing to a small donor count, the genetic and exposure-history diversity represented was limited. Blood alone was sampled, and tissue repertoires likely differ.

This clone was detected only once. The target antigen is unknown. In unsorted samples, genomic DNA was obtained using tens of millions of PBMCs. Among the unsorted PBMC samples, replicate PCRs used around 300 ng DNA, roughly 30,000 T cell genomes. Assay: immunoSEQ multiplex PCR; the TCRdb copy retains only in-frame clones and omits some. The table lists about 560,000 clones, around 78% of them singletons, with 12% in the top ten. This clonotype was sampled from a middle-aged woman in good health. Some clones in this sample may be carry-over from other donors' samples. The sample comprised PBMCs. This chain joins TRBV30 and TRBJ1-2; no reliable D call. The CDR3 spells CAWSVAGPHYGYTF. CDR3 coding DNA: TGTGCCTGGAGTGTAGCCGGGCCTCACTATGGCTACACCTTC.